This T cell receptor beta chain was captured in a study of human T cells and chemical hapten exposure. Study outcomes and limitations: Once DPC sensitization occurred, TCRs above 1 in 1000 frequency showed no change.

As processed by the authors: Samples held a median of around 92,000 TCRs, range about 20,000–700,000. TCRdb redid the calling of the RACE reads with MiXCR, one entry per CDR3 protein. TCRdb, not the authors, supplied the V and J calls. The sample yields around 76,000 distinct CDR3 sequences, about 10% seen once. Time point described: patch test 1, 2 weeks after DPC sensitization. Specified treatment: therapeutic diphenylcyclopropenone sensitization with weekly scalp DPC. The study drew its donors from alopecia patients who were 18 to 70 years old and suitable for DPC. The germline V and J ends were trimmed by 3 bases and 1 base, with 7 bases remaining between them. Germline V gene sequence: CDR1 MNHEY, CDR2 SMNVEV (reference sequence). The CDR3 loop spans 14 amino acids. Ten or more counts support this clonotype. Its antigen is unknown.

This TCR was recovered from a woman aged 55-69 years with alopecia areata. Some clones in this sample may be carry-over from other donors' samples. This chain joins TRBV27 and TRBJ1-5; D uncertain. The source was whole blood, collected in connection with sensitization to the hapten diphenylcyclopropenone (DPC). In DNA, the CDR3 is TGTGCCAGCAGTTTGGGTTTGAGCAATCAGCCCCAGCATTTT. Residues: CASSLGLSNQPQHF.